A single sample gave rise to the 21 T cell receptor beta chains below, sequenced in a study of cytomegalovirus exposure and HLA in healthy donors. 13 Jbeta primers and 60 Vbeta primers were used for the PCR. Sequenced by immunoSEQ multiplex PCR; TCRdb stores in-frame clones only, minus some. In the table there are 89,000 or so clones, approximately 84% of which are singletons. What was sequenced was PBMCs. These receptors originate from a woman under 30 in good health and CMV-seropositive.

The chain employs TRBV19 and TRBJ1-1; D call uncertain. This CDR3 spans 12 amino acids. Between the trimmed V and J ends, which lost 8 bases and 4 bases, there was a span of 11 bases. Germline assignment: CDR1 LNHDA and CDR2 SQIVND (reference sequence). The chain's CDR3 is CASRIGSTEAFF. CDR3 in DNA: TGTGCCAGTCGAATAGGGAGCACTGAAGCTTTCTTT.

V and J are TRBV7-6 and TRBJ1-2; D is ambiguous. Looked up from germline, CDR1 is SGHVS and CDR2 is FNYEAQ. The CDR3 loop spans 14 amino acids. The V end lost 2 bases, the J end lost 0 bases, and 7 bases lay between the germline ends. The CDR3 is CASSLFPANYGYTF. CDR3 coding DNA: TGTGCCAGCAGCTTATTCCCGGCTAACTATGGCTACACCTTC.

This clone appeared a few times. The chain carries TRBV18 and TRBJ2-5; 10 bases line up with TRBD2. Germline CDR1 KGHSH, CDR2 LQKENI. V trimming: 1 base; J trimming: 5 bases; junction bases outside the gene matches: 7. The CDR3 has 16 residues. CDR3 coding DNA: TGTGCCAGCTCACCACAGCGGGGGGGCGTTCGGGAGACCCAGTACTTC. Its protein is CASSPQRGGVRETQYF.

The chain has TRBV19 and TRBJ2-7; 9 bases fit TRBD1. This CDR3 spans 16 amino acids. CDR1 is LNHDA, CDR2 SQIVND, per germline (reference sequence). Trimming at V came to 5 bases and at J to 4 bases, leaving 12 bases not matched to a gene. Here the CDR3 reads CASSLNPGQGLYEQYF. CDR3 DNA sequence: TGTGCCAGTAGTTTGAACCCGGGACAGGGATTGTACGAGCAGTACTTC.

The chain combines TRBV4-2 with TRBJ1-6, with no clear D. The CDR3 has 18 amino acids. Germline CDR1 and CDR2: LGHNA and YNFKEQ. V lost 3 bases and J lost 5, with 20 bases in between. CDR3 sequence reads: CASSQEAGTEADNSPLHF. In DNA form, the CDR3 reads TGTGCCAGCAGCCAGGAGGCGGGAACAGAGGCTGATAATTCACCCCTCCACTTT.

The chain employs TRBV19 and TRBJ1-1, with no clear D. The V end lost 3 bases, the J end lost 8 bases, and 19 bases lay between the germline ends. This CDR3 comprises 15 residues. The germline V gene encodes CDR1 LNHDA and CDR2 SQIVND (reference sequence). The DNA of the CDR3 is TGTGCCAGTAGTATCTATCCCCCATCGGGGTCAGAAGCTTTCTTT. It translates to CASSIYPPSGSEAFF.

V is TRBV7-2 and J is TRBJ2-3; no definite D call. V gave up 5 bases and J gave up 1 base, with 10 bases separating them. CDR1 is SGHTA, CDR2 FQGNSA, per germline. The CDR3 consists of 14 residues. The CDR3, as DNA: TGTGCCAGCAGCAAAGCCTTCCGCACAGATACGCAGTATTTT. This translates into CASSKAFRTDTQYF.

The J gene is TRBJ1-2, the V gene TRBV5-4; D is uncertain. Trimming took 1 base from V and 4 from J, leaving 14 bases between them. This CDR3 comprises 15 residues. Germline lookup yields CDR1 SGHNT and CDR2 YYREEE (reference sequence). The CDR3 DNA reads TGTGCCAGCAGCTTGTCTGCGTTTGCTGGCTATGGCTACACCTTC. Its protein product is CASSLSAFAGYGYTF.

This clone was detected a few times. The chain links TRBV25-1 to TRBJ2-7; 9 nucleotides line up with TRBD1. Germline CDR1 is MGHDK and CDR2 is SYGVNS. V lost 1 base and J lost 3; bases outside the gene matches: 7. The CDR3 is 16 residues long. CDR3 in amino acids: CASSESQTGGGYEQYF. DNA for the CDR3: TGTGCCAGCAGTGAATCCCAGACAGGGGGAGGCTACGAGCAGTACTTC.

The chain links TRBV14 to TRBJ1-3; D unclear. The CDR3 has 15 residues. V was cut by 2 bases and J by 0 bases, with 8 bases left in between. CDR1 is SGHDN and CDR2 is FVKESK in the germline V gene. The CDR3 here is CASSQFVSSGNTIYF. DNA of the CDR3: TGTGCCAGCAGCCAATTCGTGAGCTCTGGAAACACCATATATTTT.

The chain is built from TRBV28 and TRBJ1-5; TRBD1 matches 9 bases. The CDR3 consists of 15 residues. CDR1 MDHEN and CDR2 SYDVKM come from the germline V gene. V lost 7 bases to trimming and J lost 6 bases; unmatched junction nucleotides: 10. This chain's CDR3 is CASTPGDRAPQPQHF. The CDR3 nucleotides are TGTGCCAGCACCCCTGGGGACAGGGCACCTCAGCCCCAGCATTTT.

This clone was observed once. The CDR3 loop is CASGGGLDTEAFF. CDR3 sequence (DNA): TGTGCCAGTGGTGGAGGGCTCGACACTGAAGCTTTCTTT. The chain combines TRBV28 with TRBJ1-1; unclear D gene. The V end was cut by 9 bases, the J end by 3 bases, with 14 bases between. Germline values: CDR1 MDHEN, CDR2 SYDVKM. This CDR3 comprises 13 residues.

J is TRBJ2-7 and V is TRBV28, with 14 bases identical to TRBD2. From germline, CDR1 is MDHEN and CDR2 SYDVKM. V shed 1 base and J 0 bases; nucleotides not matched to a gene: 11. The CDR3 contains 20 residues. CDR3 sequence reads: CASSLSPGLAGAWGSYEQYF. CDR3 bases: TGTGCCAGCAGTTTATCCCCGGGACTAGCGGGAGCTTGGGGCTCCTACGAGCAGTACTTC.

The chain is built from TRBV6-1 and TRBJ2-7; 7 bases agree with TRBD1. The V segment lost 1 base and the J segment 3 bases; nucleotides outside the gene matches: 15. Germline-derived CDR1 and CDR2 are MNHNS and SASEGT. There are 18 residues in the CDR3. CDR3 in DNA: TGTGCCAGCAGTGAAGGGGGACAGCATAACCCTTTAGGCTACGAGCAGTACTTC. Protein sequence: CASSEGGQHNPLGYEQYF.

The V and J genes are TRBV5-1 and TRBJ2-7; TRBD2 aligns across 9 bases. Trimming took 0 bases from V and 3 from J; bases not matched to a gene: 7. Germline CDR1 and CDR2: SGHRS and YFSETQ. The CDR3 length is 16 residues. The CDR3 sequence: CASSLGISGSLYEQYF. CDR3 in DNA: TGCGCCAGCAGCTTGGGAATTAGCGGGAGTCTCTACGAGCAGTACTTC.

The chain carries TRBV6-1 and TRBJ2-1; D is possibly TRBD1 (5 bases). This CDR3 spans 16 amino acids. Germline CDR1 reads MNHNS; CDR2 reads SASEGT. V shed 2 bases and J shed 4 bases, with 15 bases lying between them. CDR3 residues: CASSEWGLRQYNEQFF. The DNA of the CDR3 is TGTGCCAGCAGTGAATGGGGCCTGAGGCAATACAATGAGCAGTTCTTC.

This chain connects TRBV5-1 to TRBJ1-2; D is ambiguous. CDR3 length equals 16 residues. Germline loops: CDR1 SGHRS, CDR2 YFSETQ. Trimming took 0 bases from V and 1 from J, leaving 13 bases between them. The DNA for the CDR3 is TGCGCCAGCAGCTTGGACTGGGGTCGGGGTAACTATGGCTACACCTTC. Its translation: CASSLDWGRGNYGYTF. Supplemented by reference TRBV5-1 and TRBJ1-2, the full variable domain reads KAGVTQTPRYLIKTRGQQVTLSCSPISGHRSVSWYQQTPGQGLQFLFEYFSETQRNKGNFPGRFSGRQFSNSRSEMNVSTLELGDSALYLCASSLDWGRGNYGYTFGSGTRLTVV.

This chain joins TRBV13 and TRBJ1-1; 8 bases align to TRBD1. The CDR3 sequence is 14 residues long. V dropped 4 bases and J dropped 2; count of bases not matched to a gene: 3. CDR1 is PRHDT, CDR2 FYEKMQ, per germline (reference sequence). CDR3 nucleotide sequence: TGTGCCAGCAGCTACAGGGGGATTAACACTGAAGCTTTCTTT. Its protein product is CASSYRGINTEAFF.

The V gene is TRBV7-8, the J gene TRBJ1-1, with no clear D. Trimming left V 5 bases short and J 1 base short, with 11 bases between. This CDR3 region has 14 residues. The germline V gene encodes CDR1 SGHVS and CDR2 FQNEAQ. The CDR3 bases are TGTGCCAGCAGCGAGGGCGATCGGAACACTGAAGCTTTCTTT. This sequence encodes CASSEGDRNTEAFF.

V is TRBV7-2 and J is TRBJ2-1; TRBD2 aligns across 13 bases. The length of the CDR3 is 15 residues. CDR1 is SGHTA, CDR2 FQGNSA, per germline. J was trimmed by 7 bases and V by 3 bases; bases with no gene match: 3. The CDR3 protein is CASSFRTSGSNEQFF. The CDR3, as DNA: TGTGCCAGCAGCTTTAGGACTAGCGGGAGTAATGAGCAGTTCTTC.

CDR3 sequence (DNA): TGTGCCAGCGCCGCGACAGGGGTGACTGAAGCTTTCTTT. Its protein product is CASAATGVTEAFF. J is TRBJ1-1 and V is TRBV6-1, with 8 bases identical to TRBD1. Germline CDR1 MNHNS, CDR2 SASEGT. Trimming took 8 bases from V and 5 from J; bases not matched to a gene: 7. The CDR3 has 13 residues.